Presented here are 3 T cell receptor beta chains from one specimen sequenced in a study of CD8 T cells in Susac syndrome. Roughly 0.45 to 1 ug RNA was reverse transcribed with random hexamers. Each CDR3 protein is one row after TCRdb ran MiXCR on the immunoSEQ multiplex PCR reads. Of nearly 200,000 distinct CDR3 sequences in the sample, more than 90% were seen once. Sequencing was done on a sample of CD4+ T cells from PBMCs. The origin of the receptors is a human donor with multiple sclerosis.

The rearrangement links TRBV30 to TRBJ2-7; D remains ambiguous. In germline, CDR1 is GTSNPN, CDR2 SVGIG (reference sequence). This CDR3 has 11 amino acids. V lost 5 bases and J lost 4, with 9 bases in between. The CDR3 nucleotides read TGTGCCTGGGGTTCCCGATACGAGCAGTACTTC. As protein: CAWGSRYEQYF.

The chain has TRBV19 and TRBJ2-2; D is ambiguous. This CDR3 is built from 13 residues. V was shortened by 3 bases and J by 6 bases, with 8 bases between the two germline ends. Germline lookup yields CDR1 LNHDA and CDR2 SQIVND (reference sequence). The CDR3 nucleotides are TGTGCCAGTAGTATTTGGGTCTCCGGGGAGCTGTTTTTT. Amino acids: CASSIWVSGELFF.

The chain carries TRBV20-1 and TRBJ1-3, with 8 bases lining up with TRBD1. Trimming at V came to 5 bases and at J to 4 bases, leaving 10 bases not matched to a gene. This CDR3 has 15 residues. Germline CDR1 is DFQATT and CDR2 is SNEGSKA (reference sequence). The CDR3 reads CSARIRTGTGNTIYF. The DNA of the CDR3 is TGCAGTGCTCGTATACGGACAGGGACGGGAAACACCATATATTTT.